These T cell receptor beta chains were read from a single sample in a study of vaccination effects on CD4 cells after COVID-19. Sequencing used immunoSEQ multiplex PCR; TCRdb keeps in-frame clones, though not all of them. The sample gives over 7,500 clones, approximately 74% of which show up once; about 12% is in the top ten. These receptors have no identified antigens. This specimen was CD4+ T cells from PBMCs cultured with HCoV-229E spike peptides, taken before COVID-19 vaccination. The receptors shown here come from a human donor who received a COVID-19 vaccine. The CDR3 runs from the conserved cysteine through the conserved F or W. A D gene is named only where the DNA matches it firmly. Rows give clone size only sometimes, using once, few, many, or a class for an expanded clone.

v_gene,abundance,j_gene,d_gene,CDR3nt,CDR3aa
TRBV19,.,TRBJ2-1,TRBD1,TGTGCCAGTAGCCGCAGGGGGCCCACCTATACCGGAACGCTCAATGAGCAGTTCTTC,CASSRRGPTYTGTLNEQFF
TRBV5-1,.,TRBJ2-7,.,TGCGCCAGCAGCTTGGACGGGAGCGACGAGCAGTACTTC,CASSLDGSDEQYF
TRBV6-5,.,TRBJ1-1,TRBD1,TGTGCCAGCAGTTACCCGAGGAGGGGGCTGAACACTGAAGCTTTCTTT,CASSYPRRGLNTEAFF
TRBV6-5,.,TRBJ2-3,TRBD2,TGTGCCAGCAGTTACTCGTCAGTGGTGGGAGGGGATACGCAGTATTTT,CASSYSSVVGGDTQYF
TRBV10-1,.,TRBJ2-5,TRBD1,TGCGCCAGCAGTGATGCGCGACAGGGTTACGAGACCCAGTACTTC,CASSDARQGYETQYF
TRBV18,.,TRBJ2-1,TRBD2,TGTGCCAGCTCACCACCGCGGGGGGATGAGCAGTTCTTC,CASSPPRGDEQFF
TRBV9,.,TRBJ2-7,.,TGTGCCAGCAGCGTAGGGGGCAGGGGCCACGAGCAGTACTTC,CASSVGGRGHEQYF
TRBV6-1,.,TRBJ1-2,.,TGTGCCAGCAGTGAGGGGGGCTACTACTATGGCTACACCTTC,CASSEGGYYYGYTF
TRBV7-2,.,TRBJ2-1,TRBD2,TGTGCCAGCAGCTCAACCGGGACTAACTACAATGAGCAGTTCTTC,CASSSTGTNYNEQFF
TRBV4-1,.,TRBJ1-5,.,TGCGCCAGCAGCCAAGTGGATGTCGTGACAGAGGATCAGCCCCAGCATTTT,CASSQVDVVTEDQPQHF
TRBV6-5,.,TRBJ1-1,.,TGTGCCAGCAGTCCCGATTTGGCAGGGTGGGCTGAAGCTTTCTTT,CASSPDLAGWAEAFF
TRBV6-1,.,TRBJ2-3,TRBD2,TGTGCCAGCAGTGAAGTTGGATTCGGGGGGAGCACAGATACGCAGTATTTT,CASSEVGFGGSTDTQYF
TRBV12-5,.,TRBJ2-2,.,TGTGCTAGTGGTTTTGGACGGGATACAGAGACCGGGGAGCTGTTTTTT,CASGFGRDTETGELFF
TRBV14,.,TRBJ2-7,TRBD1,TGTGCCAGCAGCCAAGGTCGCCCGGGACAGGGGGCAATATTGTACTTC,CASSQGRPGQGAILYF
TRBV11-2,.,TRBJ2-1,.,TGTGCCAGCAGCACAGGGTCGAGCTCCTACAATGAGCAGTTCTTC,CASSTGSSSYNEQFF
TRBV5-1,.,TRBJ1-4,TRBD1,TGCGCCAGCAGCACTACCGGGACAGGGGGAGAAAAACTGTTTTTT,CASSTTGTGGEKLFF
TRBV18,.,TRBJ2-1,TRBD2,TGTGCCAGCTCACCACGGGGACTAGCGGGAACCAATGAGCAGTTCTTC,CASSPRGLAGTNEQFF
TRBV6-5,.,TRBJ1-5,.,TGTGCCAGCAGGCGACAGAGCAATCAGCCCCAGCATTTT,CASRRQSNQPQHF
TRBV6-2/TRBV6-3,.,TRBJ2-5,.,TGTGCCAGCAGTTACGTGGGGGAGAGGGAGACCCAGTACTTC,CASSYVGERETQYF
TRBV5-1,.,TRBJ2-7,TRBD2,TGCGCCAGCAGCAAGTCCGGGACTAGCGCTCCCCTGAGGGTGTACTTC,CASSKSGTSAPLRVYF
TRBV6-5,.,TRBJ1-1,TRBD1,TGTGCCAGCAGGCCGACAGGGTTTAGGGCTTTCTTT,CASRPTGFRAFF
TRBV10-3,.,TRBJ1-3,.,TGTGCCATCAATGAAGGAGGGTTTGGAAACACCATATATTTT,CAINEGGFGNTIYF
TRBV6-5,few,TRBJ1-4,TRBD1,TGTGCCAGCAGTTCCAGACAGGGGGTAACTAATGAAAAACTGTTTTTT,CASSSRQGVTNEKLFF